This T cell receptor (beta chain) was sequenced during a study of T-cell memory formation after mild COVID-19. Study conclusions and caveats: Clones that contracted from day 15 to 85 were balanced CD4/CD8, while later expanders leaned CD4+.

One entry per CDR3 protein, called by TCRdb with MiXCR from the 5' RACE reads. This table holds roughly 300,000 distinct CDR3 sequences, roughly 8.2% found once. Germline V lookup: CDR1 LGHNA, CDR2 YNFKEQ. V was shortened by 2 bases and J by 5 bases, with 12 bases between the two germline ends. This CDR3 spans 15 amino acids. As regards this clonotype: Its antigen is as yet unknown.

This receptor was obtained from a man younger than 30 who had mild COVID-19 (a few samples of this study predate the infection). Cell type and time point are not known. The sequenced material came from PBMCs or a T cell subset sorted from them (not recorded which). The chain is built from TRBV4-2 and TRBJ1-4; D may be TRBD1 (5 bases). In DNA form, the CDR3 reads TGTGCCAGCAGCCAATCGGGACGGCTAAATGAAAAACTGTTTTTT. This sequence encodes CASSQSGRLNEKLFF.